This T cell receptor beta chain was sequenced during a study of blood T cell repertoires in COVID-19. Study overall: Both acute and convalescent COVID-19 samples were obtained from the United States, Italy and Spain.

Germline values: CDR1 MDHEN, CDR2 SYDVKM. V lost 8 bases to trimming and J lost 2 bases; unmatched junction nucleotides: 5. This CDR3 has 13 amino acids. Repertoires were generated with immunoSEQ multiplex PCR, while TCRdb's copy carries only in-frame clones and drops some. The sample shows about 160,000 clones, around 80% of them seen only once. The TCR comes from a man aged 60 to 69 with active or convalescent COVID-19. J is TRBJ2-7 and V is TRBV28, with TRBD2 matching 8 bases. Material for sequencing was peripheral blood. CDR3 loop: CASLRGGAYEQYF. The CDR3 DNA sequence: TGTGCCAGCCTACGGGGGGGAGCCTACGAGCAGTACTTC.